A selection of T cell receptor beta chains follows, all from one sample in a study of T cell repertoires in cytomegalovirus infection. TCRdb called the reads again in MiXCR, with one record for every CDR3 protein. The sample includes approximately 250,000 distinct CDR3 sequences, 12% seen only once; the top ten take 1.6%. Material: PBMCs. Every receptor here comes from a human donor in good health (CMV status not recorded). Some clones in this sample may be carry-over from other donors' samples. CDR3s include the opening cysteine and the closing phenylalanine or tryptophan. The D gene is left open where the match is weak. Clone size, where shown, is once, few, many, or a class for clones that have expanded.

J,size,D,length,V,DNA,CDR3
TRBJ2-1,-,TRBD2,15,TRBV20-1,TGCAGTGCTAGAGTAGGAGCGGGAGGCTGGGGAGAGCAGTTCTTC,CSARVGAGGWGEQFF
TRBJ1-5,many,-,16,TRBV28,TGTGCCAGCAGTACAAATTTCAGGGGCGCCGAGCAGCCCCAGCATTTT,CASSTNFRGAEQPQHF
TRBJ2-5,many,TRBD1,16,TRBV25-1,TGTGCCAGCAGTGAACTCCCAGGGGGCCCTGCCGAGACCCAGTACTTC,CASSELPGGPAETQYF
TRBJ1-2,many,TRBD1,16,TRBV7-2,TGTGCCAGCAGCCTCGGGACAGGAGGCCACAACTATGGCTACACCTTC,CASSLGTGGHNYGYTF
TRBJ1-1,many,TRBD1,15,TRBV7-3,TGTGCCAGCAGCCCACAGGGGGCCCGGGAGACTGAAGCTTTCTTT,CASSPQGARETEAFF
TRBJ1-1,few,-,15,TRBV20-1,TGCAGTGTCACCTTCCTGGACGTATTGAACACTGAAGCTTTCTTT,CSVTFLDVLNTEAFF
TRBJ2-1,-,-,14,TRBV20-1,TGCAGTGCTAGCCGGGGCACTCTTGGGAATGAGCAGTTCTTC,CSASRGTLGNEQFF
TRBJ1-2,few,-,13,TRBV27,TGTGCCAGCAGCTTTGGGTTGGGCTCAGGCTACACCTTC,CASSFGLGSGYTF
TRBJ1-2,many,-,16,TRBV7-3,TGTGCCAGCAGCTCGGCTCCAGGGCGCGGAGACTATGGCTACACCTTC,CASSSAPGRGDYGYTF
TRBJ2-2,many,-,15,TRBV7-2,TGTGCCAGCAGCTTAGCCAGGGTCGACACCGGGGAGCTGTTTTTT,CASSLARVDTGELFF
TRBJ2-7,-,TRBD1,13,TRBV10-3,TGTGCCATCAGCTTGACAGGGTACTACGAGCAGTACTTC,CAISLTGYYEQYF
TRBJ2-7,many,-,15,TRBV12-3/TRBV12-4,TGTGCCAGCAGTTTAGCGCTTGGAGGTATCCACGAGCAGTACTTC,CASSLALGGIHEQYF
TRBJ2-2,few,-,15,TRBV15,TGTGCCACCAGCACCCAATCTGACATCACCGGGGAGCTGTTTTTT,CATSTQSDITGELFF
TRBJ1-2,-,-,14,TRBV5-6,TGTGCCAGCAGCCTGGGGACTCTGCCGCGCGGCTACACCTTC,CASSLGTLPRGYTF
TRBJ2-1,-,TRBD2,13,TRBV20-1,TGCAGTGCTCGGGGGGGCTCCTACAATGAGCAGTTCTTC,CSARGGSYNEQFF
TRBJ2-3,many,TRBD2,17,TRBV11-3,TGTGCCAGCAGCTCCCGGAAAGGTAGCGGGGGCACAGATACGCAGTATTTT,CASSSRKGSGGTDTQYF
TRBJ1-5,many,-,14,TRBV19,TGTGCCAGTAGTATAGAGCCCCCGGGTCAGCCCCAGCATTTT,CASSIEPPGQPQHF
TRBJ2-3,-,TRBD1,14,TRBV29-1,TGCAGCGTCCCTACCCAGGGGGCATCCGATACGCAGTATTTT,CSVPTQGASDTQYF
TRBJ2-7,-,TRBD1,14,TRBV20-1,TGCAGTGCTACTTACCCCGGGACAGGGATTGAGCAGTACTTC,CSATYPGTGIEQYF
TRBJ1-4,many,-,12,TRBV12-3/TRBV12-4,TGTGCCAGCAGTCAAGCGCCCGAAAAACTGTTTTTT,CASSQAPEKLFF
TRBJ2-7,many,TRBD2,14,TRBV19,TGTGCCAGTAGTATGGCGGGAGGGCCTGGGGAGCAGTACTTC,CASSMAGGPGEQYF
TRBJ2-2,-,-,17,TRBV28,TGTGCCAGCAGTCTTACCTACAGGGTTTTGAAAACCGGGGAGCTGTTTTTT,CASSLTYRVLKTGELFF
TRBJ1-5,many,-,14,TRBV6-2/TRBV6-3,TGTGCCAGCAGTTACTACGGGGGGGGTCAGCCCCAGCATTTT,CASSYYGGGQPQHF
TRBJ1-2,many,-,14,TRBV20-1,TGCAGTGCTAGAGCTAACAGGGAAGGGGATGGCTACACCTTC,CSARANREGDGYTF
TRBJ2-2,many,TRBD2,16,TRBV7-2,TGTGCCAGCAGCTTAGAAGGGACTAGCCACACCGGGGAGCTGTTTTTT,CASSLEGTSHTGELFF
TRBJ2-1,many,-,15,TRBV7-2,TGTGCCAGCAGCTTAGACCGTCGGACCTACAATGAGCAGTTCTTC,CASSLDRRTYNEQFF
TRBJ1-2,-,TRBD1,12,TRBV6-6,TGTGCCAGCGGACAGGGCGACTATGGCTACACCTTC,CASGQGDYGYTF
TRBJ2-7,-,-,15,TRBV7-9,TGTGCCAGCACCAACCTCACTAGCCCAGGTCGTACTAAGTACTTC,CASTNLTSPGRTKYF
TRBJ2-7,-,TRBD1,12,TRBV7-9,TGTGCCGGACAGGGGGCAAGTGCCGAGCAGTACTTC,CAGQGASAEQYF
TRBJ1-1,-,-,15,TRBV6-2/TRBV6-3,TGTGCCAGCAGTTCTCGCGCAGTCGGATACACTGAAGCTTTCTTT,CASSSRAVGYTEAFF
TRBJ1-5,many,-,16,TRBV7-2,TGTGCCAGCAGCTTAGCGGCCACGGGAAGGGGTCAGCCCCAGCATTTT,CASSLAATGRGQPQHF
TRBJ2-2,many,-,16,TRBV7-2,TGTGCCAGCAGCTTAAGGGGGGCCGATAGAAGCGGGGAGCTGTTTTTT,CASSLRGADRSGELFF
TRBJ2-7,-,TRBD2,13,TRBV28,TGTGCCAGCGTAGCGGGAGGGCCCTACGAGCAGTACTTC,CASVAGGPYEQYF
TRBJ2-3,many,-,16,TRBV19,TGTGCCAGTAGTATAGATTTTGGGTCCGCCGCAGATACGCAGTATTTT,CASSIDFGSAADTQYF
TRBJ1-2,-,-,12,TRBV19,TGTGCCAGTCGCCGGGAGCCGGAGGGCTACACCTTC,CASRREPEGYTF